This T cell receptor (beta chain) derives from a study of cytomegalovirus exposure and HLA in healthy donors (dated by TCRdb to 2015 to 2018). Notes on the research overall: An earlier analysis of roughly 500 of the donors reported about 250 Gb of sequence data and some 120 million unique TCR beta sequences from 150 million to 200 million T cells. In addition to the first cohort of roughly 670 subjects, a separate validation cohort of 130 or so different subjects was used. The number of donors typed differed by locus, with roughly 620-630 for A, B, C, DRB1 and DQB1, more than 500 for DQA1, about 610 for DPA1, and 400 to 490 for DPB1. Both class I and class II loci were covered by HLA typing, at four-digit resolution. Roughly five DR-DQ haplotypes were handled as single units for association and clustering because linkage in the cohort was strong. A later analysis re-analyzed previously published TCR beta repertoires from roughly 690 donors and added high-resolution HLA genotyping to study TCR occurrence patterns. The genetic ancestry cluster associated with self-reported Caucasian donors included 80% to 90% of the 300 to 400 genotyped donors. Alongside the repertoire data, information on donor age, sex, ethnicity and CMV serostatus was compiled. The T cell repertoires of under 700 subjects were profiled by immunosequencing and related to cytomegalovirus serostatus. The study was designed to test whether signatures of past pathogen exposure could be identified by cataloging public T cell receptors. The study combined high-throughput TCR immunosequencing, statistical association of individual TCRs with disease status, and machine learning to predict cytomegalovirus infection status. An earlier analysis of about 620 of the donors applied high-throughput TCR beta sequencing to assess whether each TCR beta V gene segment acted as functional or pseudogenic. Among around 400 genotyped donors of the cohort, an average of around 240,000 unique TCR beta nucleotide sequences were sequenced per donor, around 20% of them non-productive. An early release that covered fewer than 800 HLA-typed donors contained approximately 300 gigabases of sequencing data and 65 million to 100 million unique TCR sequences. A later genetic analysis used genome-wide SNP genotypes for about 65% of the 666 donors, treating that subset as a discovery cohort. The later analysis used no new phenotypic data to find candidate immune exposures, relying instead on TCR beta sequences and their occurrence across donors. Every repertoire in the discovery cohort had been generated on one and the same sequencing platform.

The receptor library was made with the immunoSEQ multiplex PCR assay. The multiplex PCR relied on a mix of 60 forward primers for TCR Vbeta segments and 13 reverse primers for TCR Jbeta segments. Amplification of the CDR3 region of rearranged TCR beta genes was performed with a multiplex PCR assay on genomic DNA. On the Illumina HiSeq System, the amplified TCR beta libraries were sequenced as 87-base-pair reads. Processing in the source paper ran as follows. In a later analysis, tens of millions of unique TCR beta chains were counted across the approximately 640 repertoires, and about 9.9 million of these chains were shared by at least two donors. To remove PCR and sequencing errors, raw reads were error-corrected and collapsed into unique sequences using a nearest-neighbor algorithm that merged closely related sequences. CDR3 sequences were aligned to IMGT reference sequences to assign V, D and J gene segments. For a sequence to be retained, a match of at least six nucleotides to both a V gene segment and a J gene segment was required. A rearrangement was called productive if the CDR3 had no stop codons and remained in frame with V and J, and every other rearrangement was called non-productive. CDR3 was defined by IMGT convention, running from the second conserved V-encoded cysteine to the conserved J-encoded phenylalanine. The earlier analysis of some 600 of the donors excluded sequences that lacked an unambiguous match to a single V gene segment. An earlier analysis of 587 of the donors called V segments functional above 56.7% productive rearrangements and segregating when the between-donor standard deviation exceeded 5%. A statistical classification framework was built to diagnose cytomegalovirus status from the catalog of TCR beta chain sequences. In a later analysis, TCR nucleotide sequences were compared against IMGT/GENE-DB human TR gene sequences so that V and J genes could be assigned. The TCRdist pipeline was used in a later analysis to assign CDR3 sequences and most-parsimonious VDJ recombination scenarios. In a later analysis, every TCR beta chain was defined by the combination of its CDR3 amino acid sequence and its V-gene family, and reads without a unique V-gene family were dropped. To address suspected cross-contamination and a sequencing artifact, a later analysis removed over 500 highly shared, low-generation-probability nucleotide sequences. For each public chain, a later analysis derived a clonal expansion index from normalized ranks of inferred template counts within each repertoire. Generation probabilities in a later analysis came from a VDJ recombination model fitted to out-of-frame rearrangements, and those results were checked against IGoR. In a later analysis, hypergeometric tests were used to score TCR-TCR, TCR-HLA and TCR-CMV co-occurrence, with a repertoire-size bias correction applied to TCR pairs. False discovery rates were estimated in a later analysis by permuting HLA or CMV assignments 20 times. A later analysis grouped co-occurring TCRs with DBSCAN, adding TCRdist sequence similarity when clustering within HLA-allele-positive subsets. Repertoires with fewer than 30,000 or more than 120,000 public chains, plus five repertoires with anomalous nucleotide sharing, were excluded from co-occurrence clustering. Sourced from immuneACCESS, this table was stored by TCRdb with only in-frame sequences that have V and J called. A share of the clones is absent; for the studies checked, an unresolved V gene accounts for under half, and the remainder has no known explanation. The D gene and trimming were derived from the DNA, and the V and J assignments and clone size from that table. The sample table records 270,000 or so clones; around 90% of these occur just once. The ten most abundant clones make up about 1.5% of the sample.

Overall results and qualifications from the work: Compared with equally common non-associated chains, HLA-associated TCR beta chains in a later analysis were more clonally expanded and had lower generation probabilities. Assigning TCR associations to individual alleles was difficult when HLA alleles, especially DR and DQ, strongly co-occurred. Immune exposure information for the cohort was limited to CMV serostatus. An association between a missense DCLRE1C variant and V-gene and J-gene trimming of TCR beta chains was found in a later genetic analysis and replicated in an independent cohort. In vitro tests confirmed that a few of the cytomegalovirus-associated TCR beta chains recognize cytomegalovirus antigens. A further reported finding was that TCR beta sequences accurately predicted the HLA-A and HLA-B alleles for most subjects in the first cohort. According to a later analysis, TCR association rates differed among HLA loci, with DRB1 alleles showing the most associated TCRs and HLA-C alleles showing the fewest. Approximately 16 rarely observed V segments, including chromosome 9 orphons, were excluded from the earlier analysis of a few hundred of the donors because counts were too low. The 87-base-pair reads could not distinguish some IMGT-functional V segments, including TRBV6-2 and TRBV6-3, so those segments were excluded. In both the original and validation cohorts, the classifier was reported to diagnose cytomegalovirus status with high specificity and sensitivity. The sequencing pipeline was judged likely to have produced a cluster of highly shared sequence variants as a technical artifact. In a later analysis, several top co-occurrence clusters were reported to appear linked to parvovirus B19, influenza, CMV and Epstein-Barr virus. Most TCR sequences were seen in very few donors, while some public TCRs were found in many individuals. Because HLA typing was missing for some donors at each locus, association tests included only the typed subset. A later analysis associated around 16,000 TCR beta sequences with specific HLA alleles at a false discovery rate of 0.05. Correlated functional status among segregating V segments might reflect linkage disequilibrium, but an unknown experimental factor could not be ruled out. According to a later genetic analysis, donors in an Asian-associated ancestry cluster had fewer N-insertions in productive TCRs than the approximately 670-donor mean. It was suggested by the authors that the approach could potentially be generalized to other disease states and immunological phenotypes. This cohort had only TCR beta chains sequenced, and the lack of alpha or paired-chain data limited which features could be detected. Broadly in line with IMGT annotations, most TCR beta V segments showed up in productive rearrangements about 90% or about 30% of the time in an earlier analysis of around 550 of the donors. The study listed approximately 150 TCR beta chains as associated with cytomegalovirus. In a later analysis, most CMV-associated TCR beta chains were found to appear HLA-restricted, with HLA associations seemingly driven largely by CMV exposure. Roughly uniform sequencing depth across donors was assumed in presence/absence analyses, although this assumption may not hold.

The germline V gene sets CDR1 to MNHNS and CDR2 to SASEGT. V and J are trimmed by 7 bases and 3 bases, and the gene matches miss 5 bases of the junction. Measured from the cysteine to the phenylalanine, the CDR3 is 15 residues long. Just the 45-base CDR3 DNA is kept, in frame starting at base 1. Regarding this clone: No antigen is known for it. No base-level quality is on record; no much larger clone is a single base apart.

The cohort was made up of under 800 healthy bone marrow donors. At the time of sampling, all cohort members were nominally healthy, though unrecorded immune exposures were likely present. The donor was CMV seronegative and was included in the group of a few hundred seronegative cohort members. Every donor gave a peripheral blood sample, and the peripheral blood mononuclear cells from that sample were used for TCR beta sequencing. The Qiagen DNeasy Blood Extraction Kit was used to extract genomic DNA from the blood cell samples. Specimen: PBMCs. The rearranged segments are TRBV6-1 and TRBJ1-3; TRBD1 lines up with 11 middle nucleotides. This clonotype originated in a girl aged 2-10 years in good health and CMV-seronegative. The sequenced DNA is TGTGCCAGCATAAAGGGACAGGGGGGTGGAAACACCATATATTTT. Translated, it reads CASIKGQGGGNTIYF.